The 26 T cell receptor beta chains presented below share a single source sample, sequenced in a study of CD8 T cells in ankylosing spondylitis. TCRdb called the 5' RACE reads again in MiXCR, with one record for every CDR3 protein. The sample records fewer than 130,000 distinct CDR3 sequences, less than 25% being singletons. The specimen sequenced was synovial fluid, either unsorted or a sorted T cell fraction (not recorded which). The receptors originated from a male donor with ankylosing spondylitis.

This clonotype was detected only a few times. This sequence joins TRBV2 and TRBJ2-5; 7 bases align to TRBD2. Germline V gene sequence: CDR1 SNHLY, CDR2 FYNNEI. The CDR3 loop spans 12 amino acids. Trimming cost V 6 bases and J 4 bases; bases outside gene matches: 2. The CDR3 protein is CASRWGGETQYF. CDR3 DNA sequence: TGTGCCAGCAGGTGGGGGGGAGAGACCCAGTACTTC.

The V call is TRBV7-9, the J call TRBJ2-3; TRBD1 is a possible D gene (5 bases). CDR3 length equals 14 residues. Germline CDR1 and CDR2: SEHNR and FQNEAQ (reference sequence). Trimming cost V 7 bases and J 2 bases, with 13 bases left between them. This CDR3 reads CASNEQDATDTQYF. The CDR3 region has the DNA TGTGCCAGCAACGAACAGGACGCCACAGATACGCAGTATTTT.

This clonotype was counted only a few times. The DNA for the CDR3 is TGTGCCAGCAGCTTAAAGGACGGCCCCTACGAGCAGTACTTC. Its protein product is CASSLKDGPYEQYF. J is TRBJ2-7 and V is TRBV7-9; D remains unclear. CDR1 and CDR2 (germline): SEHNR, FQNEAQ (reference sequence). Deletions cut 2 bases from V and 2 bases from J, with 10 bases between. This CDR3 is built from 14 residues.

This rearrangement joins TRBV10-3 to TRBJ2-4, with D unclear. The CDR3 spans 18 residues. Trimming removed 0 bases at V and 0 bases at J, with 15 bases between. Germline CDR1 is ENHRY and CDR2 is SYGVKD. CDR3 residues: CAISESSWPTLAKNIQYF. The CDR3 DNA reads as TGTGCCATCAGTGAGTCGTCCTGGCCCACGCTAGCCAAAAACATTCAGTACTTC.

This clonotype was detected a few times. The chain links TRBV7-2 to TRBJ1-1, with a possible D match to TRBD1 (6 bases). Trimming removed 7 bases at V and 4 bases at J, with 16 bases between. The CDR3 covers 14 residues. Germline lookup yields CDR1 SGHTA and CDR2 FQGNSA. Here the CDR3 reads CASTGVGVVTEAFF. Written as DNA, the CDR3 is TGTGCCAGCACAGGGGTCGGTGTGGTCACTGAAGCTTTCTTT.

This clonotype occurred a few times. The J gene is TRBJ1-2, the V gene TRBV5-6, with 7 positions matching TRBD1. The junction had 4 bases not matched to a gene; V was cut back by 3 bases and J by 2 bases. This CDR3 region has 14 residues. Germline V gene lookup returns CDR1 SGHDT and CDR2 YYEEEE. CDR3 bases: TGTGCCAGCAGCTCGGACAGGATAAACTATGGCTACACCTTC. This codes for CASSSDRINYGYTF.

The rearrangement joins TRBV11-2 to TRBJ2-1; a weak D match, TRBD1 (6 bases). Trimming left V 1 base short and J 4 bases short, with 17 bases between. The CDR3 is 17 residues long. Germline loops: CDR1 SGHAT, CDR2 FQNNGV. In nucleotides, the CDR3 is TGTGCCAGCAGCTTAGCAAGGGGAACAGGGAGTTACAATGAGCAGTTCTTC. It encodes CASSLARGTGSYNEQFF.

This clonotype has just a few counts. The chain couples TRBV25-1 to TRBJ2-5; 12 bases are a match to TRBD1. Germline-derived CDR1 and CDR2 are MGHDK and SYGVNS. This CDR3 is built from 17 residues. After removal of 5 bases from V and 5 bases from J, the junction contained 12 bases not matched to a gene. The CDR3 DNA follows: TGTGCCAGCAGTCGAAGTGGGGGACAGGGGGCTTCTGAGACCCAGTACTTC. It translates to CASSRSGGQGASETQYF.

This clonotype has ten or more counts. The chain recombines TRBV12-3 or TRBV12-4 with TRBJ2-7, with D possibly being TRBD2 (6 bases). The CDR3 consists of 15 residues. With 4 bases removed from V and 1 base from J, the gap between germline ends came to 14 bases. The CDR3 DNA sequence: TGTGCCAGCAGTTCCGACCCCGGACTATCCTACGAGCAGTACTTC. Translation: CASSSDPGLSYEQYF.

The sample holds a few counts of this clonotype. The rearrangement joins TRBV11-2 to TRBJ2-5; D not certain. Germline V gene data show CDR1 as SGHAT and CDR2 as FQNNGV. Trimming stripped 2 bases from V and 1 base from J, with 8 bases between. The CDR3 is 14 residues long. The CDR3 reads CASSLQAIQETQYF. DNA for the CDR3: TGTGCCAGCAGCTTACAGGCTATCCAAGAGACCCAGTACTTC.

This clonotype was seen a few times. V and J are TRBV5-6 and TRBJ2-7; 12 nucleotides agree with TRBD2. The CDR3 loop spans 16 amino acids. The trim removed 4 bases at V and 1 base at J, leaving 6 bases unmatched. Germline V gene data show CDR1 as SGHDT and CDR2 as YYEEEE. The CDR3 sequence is CASSRPLAGGSYEQYF. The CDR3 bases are TGTGCCAGCAGCCGACCACTAGCGGGAGGATCCTACGAGCAGTACTTC.

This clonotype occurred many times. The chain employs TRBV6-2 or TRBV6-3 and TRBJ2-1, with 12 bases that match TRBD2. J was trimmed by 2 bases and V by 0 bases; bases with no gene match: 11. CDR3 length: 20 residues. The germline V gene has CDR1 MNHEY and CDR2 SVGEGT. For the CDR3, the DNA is TGTGCCAGCAGTTACTCGAGGGGCCTAGCGGGAGGGCCCGCCTACAATGAGCAGTTCTTC. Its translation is CASSYSRGLAGGPAYNEQFF.

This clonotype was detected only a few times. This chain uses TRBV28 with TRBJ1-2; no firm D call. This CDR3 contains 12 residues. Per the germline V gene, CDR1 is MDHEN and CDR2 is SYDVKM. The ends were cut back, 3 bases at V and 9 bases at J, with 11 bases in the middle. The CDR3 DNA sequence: TGTGCCAGCAGTTTTCAGGAGGGAAGCTACACCTTC. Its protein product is CASSFQEGSYTF.

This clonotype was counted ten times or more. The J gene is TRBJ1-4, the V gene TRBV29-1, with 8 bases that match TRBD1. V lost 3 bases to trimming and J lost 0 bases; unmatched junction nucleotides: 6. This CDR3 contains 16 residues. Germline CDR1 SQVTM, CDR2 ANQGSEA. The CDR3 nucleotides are TGCAGCGTTGAGACAGGGGATTACGCAACTAATGAAAAACTGTTTTTT. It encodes CSVETGDYATNEKLFF.

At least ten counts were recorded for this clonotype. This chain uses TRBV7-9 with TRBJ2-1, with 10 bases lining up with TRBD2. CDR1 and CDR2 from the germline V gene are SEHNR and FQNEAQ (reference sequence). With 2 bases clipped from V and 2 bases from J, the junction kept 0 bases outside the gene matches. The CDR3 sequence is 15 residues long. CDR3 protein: CASSLLAGAYNEQFF. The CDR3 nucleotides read TGTGCCAGCAGCTTACTAGCGGGAGCCTACAATGAGCAGTTCTTC.

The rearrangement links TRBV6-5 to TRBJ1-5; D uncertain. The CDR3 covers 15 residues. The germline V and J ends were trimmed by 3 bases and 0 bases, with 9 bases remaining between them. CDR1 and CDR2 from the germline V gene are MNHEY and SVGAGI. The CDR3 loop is CASSYATDSNQPQHF. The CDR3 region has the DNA TGTGCCAGCAGTTATGCTACGGATAGCAATCAGCCCCAGCATTTT.

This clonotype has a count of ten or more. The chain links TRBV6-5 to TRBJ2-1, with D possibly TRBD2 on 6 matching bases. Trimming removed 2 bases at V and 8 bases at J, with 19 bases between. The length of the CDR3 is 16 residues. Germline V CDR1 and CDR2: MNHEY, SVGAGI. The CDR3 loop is CASSYVPGLPGDEQFF. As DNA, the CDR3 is TGTGCCAGCAGTTACGTTCCCGGGCTCCCGGGGGATGAGCAGTTCTTC.

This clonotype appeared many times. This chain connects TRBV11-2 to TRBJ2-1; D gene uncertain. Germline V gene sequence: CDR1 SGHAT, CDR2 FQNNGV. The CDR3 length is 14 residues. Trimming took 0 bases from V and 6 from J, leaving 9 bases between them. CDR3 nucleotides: TGTGCCAGCAGCTTAGATCCGAGAGTCAATGAGCAGTTCTTC. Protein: CASSLDPRVNEQFF.

CDR3 coding DNA: TGTGCCAGCAGCACCCTAGGGGGCCGCACAGATACGCAGTATTTT. Its translation is CASSTLGGRTDTQYF. The rearrangement uses TRBV11-2 and TRBJ2-3; 7 nucleotides agree with TRBD1. The length of the CDR3 is 15 residues. Unmatched junction bases numbered 6, after V lost 5 bases and J lost 1 base. CDR1 and CDR2 from the germline V gene are SGHAT and FQNNGV.

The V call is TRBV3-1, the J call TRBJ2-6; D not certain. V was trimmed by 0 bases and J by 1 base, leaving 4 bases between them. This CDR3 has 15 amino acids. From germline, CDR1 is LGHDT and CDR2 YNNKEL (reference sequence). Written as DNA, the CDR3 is TGTGCCAGCAGCCAAGATATATCTGGGGCCAACGTCCTGACTTTC. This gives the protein CASSQDISGANVLTF.

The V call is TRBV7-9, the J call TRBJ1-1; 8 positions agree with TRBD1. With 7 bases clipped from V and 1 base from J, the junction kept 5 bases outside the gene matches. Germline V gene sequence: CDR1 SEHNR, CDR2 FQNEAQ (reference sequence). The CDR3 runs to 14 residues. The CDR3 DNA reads TGTGCCAGCAACAGGGGGAGCCGGAACACTGAAGCTTTCTTT. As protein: CASNRGSRNTEAFF.

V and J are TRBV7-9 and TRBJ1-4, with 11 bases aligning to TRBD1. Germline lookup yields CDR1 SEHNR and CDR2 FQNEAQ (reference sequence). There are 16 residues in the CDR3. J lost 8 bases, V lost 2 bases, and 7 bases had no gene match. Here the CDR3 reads CASSLTGTGGKEKLFF. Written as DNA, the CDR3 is TGTGCCAGCAGCTTAACAGGGACAGGGGGAAAGGAAAAACTGTTTTTT. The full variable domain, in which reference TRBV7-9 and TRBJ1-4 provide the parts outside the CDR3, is DTGVSQNPRHKITKRGQNVTFRCDPISEHNRLYWYRQTLGQGPEFLTYFQNEAQLEKSRLLSDRFSAERPKGSFSTLEIQRTEQGDSAMYLCASSLTGTGGKEKLFFGSGTQLSVL.

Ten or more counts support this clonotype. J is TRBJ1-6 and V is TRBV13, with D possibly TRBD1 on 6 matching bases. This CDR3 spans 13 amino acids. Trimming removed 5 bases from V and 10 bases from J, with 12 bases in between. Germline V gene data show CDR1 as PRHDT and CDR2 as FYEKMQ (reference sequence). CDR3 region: CASSPPGGSPLHF. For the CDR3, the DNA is TGTGCCAGCAGCCCCCCCGGGGGCTCACCCCTCCACTTT.

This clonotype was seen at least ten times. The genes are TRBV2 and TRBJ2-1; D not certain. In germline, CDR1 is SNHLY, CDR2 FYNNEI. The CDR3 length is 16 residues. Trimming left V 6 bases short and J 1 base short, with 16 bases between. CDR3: CASRGFREGSYNEQFF. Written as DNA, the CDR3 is TGTGCCAGCAGGGGATTCAGAGAAGGTTCCTACAATGAGCAGTTCTTC.

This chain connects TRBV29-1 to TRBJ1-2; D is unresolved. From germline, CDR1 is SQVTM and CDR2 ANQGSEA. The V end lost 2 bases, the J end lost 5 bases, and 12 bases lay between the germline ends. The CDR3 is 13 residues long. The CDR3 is CSVESPGGYGYTF. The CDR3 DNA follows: TGCAGCGTTGAATCCCCAGGCGGGTATGGCTACACCTTC. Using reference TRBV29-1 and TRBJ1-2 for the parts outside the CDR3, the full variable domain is SAVISQKPSRDICQRGTSLTIQCQVDSQVTMMFWYRQQPGQSLTLIATANQGSEATYESGFVIDKFPISRPNLTFSTLTVSNMSPEDSSIYLCSVESPGGYGYTFGSGTRLTVV.

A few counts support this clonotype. CDR3 loop: CASTHRGEATDTQYF. CDR3 bases: TGTGCCAGCACCCATCGAGGAGAGGCCACAGATACGCAGTATTTT. This chain links TRBV12-3 or TRBV12-4 with TRBJ2-3; D call uncertain. The CDR3 has 15 residues. The V end lost 7 bases, the J end lost 2 bases, and 16 bases lay between the germline ends.